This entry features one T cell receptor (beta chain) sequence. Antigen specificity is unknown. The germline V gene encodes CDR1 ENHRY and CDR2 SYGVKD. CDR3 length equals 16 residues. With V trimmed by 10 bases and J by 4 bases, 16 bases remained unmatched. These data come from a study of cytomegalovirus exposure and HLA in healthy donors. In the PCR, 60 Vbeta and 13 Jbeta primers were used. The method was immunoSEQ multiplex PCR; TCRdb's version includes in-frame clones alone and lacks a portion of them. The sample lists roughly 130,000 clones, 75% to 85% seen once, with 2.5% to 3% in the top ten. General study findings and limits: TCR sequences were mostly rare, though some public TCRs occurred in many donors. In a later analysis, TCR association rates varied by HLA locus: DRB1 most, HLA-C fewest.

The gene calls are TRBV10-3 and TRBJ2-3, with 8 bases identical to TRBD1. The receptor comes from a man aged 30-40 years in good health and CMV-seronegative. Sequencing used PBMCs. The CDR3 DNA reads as TGTGCCACCCTCCCTGCCAGGCAGGGGGCTTCAGATACGCAGTATTTT. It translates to CATLPARQGASDTQYF.